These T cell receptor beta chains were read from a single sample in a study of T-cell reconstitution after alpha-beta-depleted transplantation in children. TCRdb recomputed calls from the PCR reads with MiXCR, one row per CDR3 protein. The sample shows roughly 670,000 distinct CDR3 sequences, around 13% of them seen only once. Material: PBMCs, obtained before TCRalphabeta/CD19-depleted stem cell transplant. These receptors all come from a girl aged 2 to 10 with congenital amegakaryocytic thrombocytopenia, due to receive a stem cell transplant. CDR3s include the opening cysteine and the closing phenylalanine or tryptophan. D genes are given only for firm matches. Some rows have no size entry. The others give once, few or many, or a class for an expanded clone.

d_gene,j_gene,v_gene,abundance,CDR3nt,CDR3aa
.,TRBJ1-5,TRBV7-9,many,TGTGCCAGCAGCTATGCTACTCAGCCCCAGCATTTT,CASSYATQPQHF
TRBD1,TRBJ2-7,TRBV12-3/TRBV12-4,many,TGTGCCAGCAGTTTAACAGGGGACATGAGCTCCTACGAGCAGTACTTC,CASSLTGDMSSYEQYF
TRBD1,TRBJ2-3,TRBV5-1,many,TGCGCCAGCAGCTACCGGGACAGGACAGATACGCAGTATTTT,CASSYRDRTDTQYF
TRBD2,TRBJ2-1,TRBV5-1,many,TGCGCCAGCGGGTTCCTCCCGACTAGCGGACTCAATGAGCAGTTCTTC,CASGFLPTSGLNEQFF
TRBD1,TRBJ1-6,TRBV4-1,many,TGCGCCAGCAGCCCTTTAAGGACAGGGGATTCACCCCTCCACTTT,CASSPLRTGDSPLHF
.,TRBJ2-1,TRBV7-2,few,TGTGCCAGCAGCTTAGCGCTAACGTGGCTGCTCAATGAGCAGTTCTTC,CASSLALTWLLNEQFF
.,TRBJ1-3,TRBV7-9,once,TGTGCCAGCAGCCCCCCTCGGGGGAGTTCTGGAAACACCATATATTTT,CASSPPRGSSGNTIYF
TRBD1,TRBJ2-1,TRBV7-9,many,TGTGCCAGCAGCTTCTTTAACCGGGACAGGGGCGATGAGCAGTTCTTC,CASSFFNRDRGDEQFF
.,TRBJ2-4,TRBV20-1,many,TGCAGTGCTATCGGTAGTCACATTCAGTACTTC,CSAIGSHIQYF
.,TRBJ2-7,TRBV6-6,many,TGTGCCAGCAGTTACACCTTGGTCGAGCAGTACTTC,CASSYTLVEQYF
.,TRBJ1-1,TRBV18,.,TGTGCCAGCTCACCTCGTGCAGGGGCTGAAGCTTTCTTT,CASSPRAGAEAFF
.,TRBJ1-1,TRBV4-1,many,TGCGCCAGCAGCCAAGACTCGTCCAGGGTGAACACTGAAGCTTTCTTT,CASSQDSSRVNTEAFF
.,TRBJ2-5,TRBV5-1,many,TGCGCCAGCAGCTTGTATTCCGGGGACGAGACCCAGTACTTC,CASSLYSGDETQYF
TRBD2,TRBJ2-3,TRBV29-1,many,TGCAGCGTGGGGTTCGGGAGGACTGGCACAGATACGCAGTATTTT,CSVGFGRTGTDTQYF
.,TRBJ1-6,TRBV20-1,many,TGCAGTGCTAGAGATCCCAGCCAGGGCAATTCACCCCTCCACTTT,CSARDPSQGNSPLHF
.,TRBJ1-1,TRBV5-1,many,TGCGCCAGCAGCTTGGTCTGGGCTGACCACACTGAAGCTTTCTTT,CASSLVWADHTEAFF
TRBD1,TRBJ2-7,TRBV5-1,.,TGCGCCAGCAGCCCCGGGACAGGGGATCGGGAGCAGTACTTC,CASSPGTGDREQYF
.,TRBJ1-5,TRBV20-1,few,TGCAGTGCTGGAAGTAAGCCCCAGCATTTT,CSAGSKPQHF